A single T cell receptor (beta chain) is shown here with its context. As yet, its antigen is unknown. The CDR3 extends over 17 amino acids. The germline CDR1 and CDR2 sequences are SGHTA and FQGNSA. Losses at the gene ends were 5 bases for V and 0 bases for J; bases not matched to a gene: 12. Across several immunoSEQ plates, the genomic DNA of each subset was split evenly. Profiling relied on immunoSEQ multiplex PCR, and the TCRdb table lists in-frame clones only, not all of them. The profile shows 550,000 to 800,000 clones, approximately 79% of them singletons. These data belong to a study of shared clonotypes between healthy human individuals. The study, taken as a whole, reports: Generally, naive subsets (rather than memory subsets) showed larger estimated richness. Shared across four donors were around 5% of the naive CD4 clonotypes. The study's rarefaction showed incomplete sorted-subset sequencing despite large depth.

This receptor was identified in a woman in her thirties in good health. This chain links TRBV7-2 with TRBJ2-7; 8 positions agree with TRBD2. The sequencing sample was made of memory CD4+ T cells sorted from blood. The subset is: CD45RA-negative fraction. The CDR3 region is CASSRTLAGQNSYEQYF. DNA for the CDR3: TGTGCCAGCAGCCGAACCCTAGCGGGCCAAAACTCCTACGAGCAGTACTTC.